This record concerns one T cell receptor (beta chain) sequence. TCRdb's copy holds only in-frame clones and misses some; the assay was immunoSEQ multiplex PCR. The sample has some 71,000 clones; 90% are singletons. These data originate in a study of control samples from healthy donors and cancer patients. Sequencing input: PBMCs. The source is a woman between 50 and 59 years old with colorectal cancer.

CDR3 bases: TGTGCCAGCAGTTTATTGTTCCGGCGAACGGACACCTACAATGAGCAGTTCTTC. Protein: CASSLLFRRTDTYNEQFF. The chain has TRBV28 and TRBJ2-1, with D tentatively TRBD1 (5 bases). The CDR3 is 18 residues long. Trimming took off 1 base at V and 2 bases at J, with 18 bases between the two ends. Germline V lookup: CDR1 MDHEN, CDR2 SYDVKM.